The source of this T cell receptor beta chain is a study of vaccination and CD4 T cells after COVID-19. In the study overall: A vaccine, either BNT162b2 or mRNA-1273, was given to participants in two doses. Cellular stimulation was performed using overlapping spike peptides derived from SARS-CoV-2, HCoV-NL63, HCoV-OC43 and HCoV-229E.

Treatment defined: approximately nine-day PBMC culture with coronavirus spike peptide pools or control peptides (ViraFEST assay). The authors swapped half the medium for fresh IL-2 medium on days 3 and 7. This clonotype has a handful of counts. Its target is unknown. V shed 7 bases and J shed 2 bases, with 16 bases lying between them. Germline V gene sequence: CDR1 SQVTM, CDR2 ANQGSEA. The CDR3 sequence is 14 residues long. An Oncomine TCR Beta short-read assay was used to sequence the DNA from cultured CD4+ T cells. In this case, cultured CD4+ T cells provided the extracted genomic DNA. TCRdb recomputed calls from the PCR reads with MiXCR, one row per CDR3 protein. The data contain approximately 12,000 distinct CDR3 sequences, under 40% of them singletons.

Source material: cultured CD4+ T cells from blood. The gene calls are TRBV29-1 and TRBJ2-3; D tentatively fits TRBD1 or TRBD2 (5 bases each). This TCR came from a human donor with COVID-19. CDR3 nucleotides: TGCAGCGCCCCGACAGTGGGGGTCACAGATACGCAGTATTTT. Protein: CSAPTVGVTDTQYF.